The source of this T cell receptor (beta chain) is a study of CD8 T cells in ankylosing spondylitis (dated by TCRdb to 2015 to 2018). Turning to the overall study: The study set out to find disease-linked TCR variants by profiling T cell receptor beta repertoires in ankylosing spondylitis patients and healthy donors. The whole study cohort included roughly 110 healthy donors and about two dozen ankylosing spondylitis patients. Samples of peripheral blood were taken, and for ankylosing spondylitis patients, synovial fluid was collected as well. The study at large found these results: In peripheral blood, the disease-linked clones were found at relatively low frequencies and had a CD8+ phenotype. Some motif variants were previously reported in synovial fluid and blood of reactive arthritis patients, suggesting common disease-initiation mechanisms. The disease-linked clones were reported as significantly enriched in matched synovial fluid samples from ankylosing spondylitis patients. Blood from ankylosing spondylitis patients appeared to be characterized by a TCR beta motif composed of roughly 8 highly homologous amino acid variants.

Ten or more counts support this clonotype. The clone's antigen remains unknown. No base-level quality is on record; no much larger clone is a single base apart. Sequenced using an Illumina HiSeq 2500. TCR beta libraries were prepared by quantitative 5'-RACE with molecular barcodes. The paper's data handling went like this. A new computational method, built on a probabilistic model of VDJ rearrangement, was used to identify disease-linked TCR variants. TCRdb passed the public sequencing reads through fastp at Q25 and MiXCR, retaining productive beta sequences. Here each entry gathers all rows of one CDR3 protein and keeps the most common genes and DNA. Clone size and V and J calls follow TCRdb, not the original study. This sample has fewer than 550,000 distinct CDR3 sequences in its table, and 5.3% of those were observed once. Around 3.5% of the sample comes from the top ten. The TCR sequence derives from a male donor with ankylosing spondylitis. Sample: blood, either unsorted or a sorted T cell fraction (not recorded which).

The bases are TGTGCCAGCAACTCCGGGACAGGGCTTTCCAATGAGCAGTTCTTC. The resulting protein is CASNSGTGLSNEQFF. The sequence links TRBV6-1 to TRBJ2-1, with 9 bases matching TRBD1. Based on the germline V gene, the CDR1 and CDR2 sequences are MNHNS and SASEGT. After removal of 7 bases from V and 6 bases from J, the junction retains 10 bases not matched to a gene. The CDR3 runs 15 amino acids, cysteine and phenylalanine included. The CDR3 DNA has 45 bases and is translated from base 1.